Each of the 23 T cell receptor beta chains below was sequenced from the same sample in a study of blood T cell repertoires in COVID-19 (TCRdb year 2020). The library came from the immunoSEQ multiplex PCR assay. Entries here come from immuneACCESS through TCRdb and include only in-frame sequences with V and J called. Some clones fail to appear in such tables; in the studies checked, an unresolved V gene covers under half of the shortfall, and the cause of the remainder is unknown. Across this sample there are approximately 110,000 clones, with around 81% seen only once. Together, the top ten hold around 4.7% of the sample. Input material: peripheral blood. All receptors derive from a human donor in a cohort sampled during active or convalescent COVID-19.

V usage is TRBV6-5 and J usage is TRBJ1-3; D gene ambiguous. This CDR3 region has 11 residues. The germline CDR1 and CDR2 sequences are MNHEY and SVGAGI. V was trimmed by 11 bases and J by 1 base, leaving 6 bases between them. The CDR3 loop is CAGRSGNTIYF. CDR3 coding DNA: TGTGCCGGGAGGTCTGGAAACACCATATATTTT.

The gene calls are TRBV2 and TRBJ1-4, with D uncertain. V lost 7 bases, J lost 5 bases, and 17 bases lay in between. The CDR3 has 15 amino acids. CDR1 is SNHLY, CDR2 FYNNEI, per germline. The CDR3 DNA sequence: TGTGCCAGCACGGCAAGCGCTAGATTGAATGAAAAACTGTTTTTT. Encoded protein: CASTASARLNEKLFF. Using reference TRBV2 and TRBJ1-4 for the parts outside the CDR3, the full variable domain is EPEVTQTPSHQVTQMGQEVILRCVPISNHLYFYWYRQILGQKVEFLVSFYNNEISEKSEIFDDQFSVERPDGSNFTLKIRSTKLEDSAMYFCASTASARLNEKLFFGSGTQLSVL.

The CDR3 spells CASSSSPGIVGEKLFF. The CDR3 coding sequence is TGCGCCAGCAGCTCGAGTCCAGGGATTGTTGGTGAAAAACTGTTTTTT. This chain uses TRBV5-1 with TRBJ1-4, with a weak D call TRBD1 (5 bases). The CDR3 is 16 amino acids. Germline CDR1 is SGHRS and CDR2 is YFSETQ. The germline V and J ends were trimmed by 3 bases and 7 bases, with 19 bases remaining between them.

The chain carries TRBV18 and TRBJ2-2; D not resolved. Germline V gene sequence: CDR1 KGHSH, CDR2 LQKENI. The CDR3 has 16 amino acids. V was pared by 0 bases and J by 0 bases, with 8 bases between. For the CDR3, the DNA is TGTGCCAGCTCACCACCAGGTAGCCCGAACACCGGGGAGCTGTTTTTT. Translation: CASSPPGSPNTGELFF.

This clone was observed once. This chain links TRBV7-2 with TRBJ2-7, with no clear D. With 2 bases removed from V and 3 bases from J, the gap between germline ends came to 14 bases. Per the germline V gene, CDR1 is SGHTA and CDR2 is FQGNSA. The CDR3 runs to 15 residues. As DNA, the CDR3 is TGTGCCAGCAGCTTACGGCCGACAAGATTCTACGAGCAGTACTTC. It yields the protein CASSLRPTRFYEQYF.

This chain connects TRBV2 to TRBJ1-1; the D is unclear. Between the trimmed V and J ends, which lost 6 bases and 4 bases, there was a span of 15 bases. The CDR3 length is 14 residues. Germline CDR1 is SNHLY and CDR2 is FYNNEI. The CDR3 DNA is TGTGCCAGCAGAATGGGCCTTGTTGGCACTGAAGCTTTCTTT. As protein: CASRMGLVGTEAFF.

The rearrangement uses TRBV7-6 and TRBJ1-4, with no clear D. V was cut by 10 bases and J by 4 bases, with 16 bases left in between. Germline-derived CDR1 and CDR2 are SGHVS and FNYEAQ. The CDR3 covers 14 residues. As DNA, the CDR3 is TGTGCCACCGCACTAGGACCGGGTAATGAAAAACTGTTTTTT. This encodes CATALGPGNEKLFF. The variable domain in full, with the rest retrieved from reference TRBV7-6 and TRBJ1-4, is GAGVSQSPRYKVTKRGQDVALRCDPISGHVSLYWYRQALGQGPEFLTYFNYEAQQDKSGLPNDRFSAERPEGSISTLTIQRTEQRDSAMYRCATALGPGNEKLFFGSGTQLSVL.

V is TRBV19 and J is TRBJ2-7, with D tentatively TRBD1 (5 bases). Germline CDR1 reads LNHDA; CDR2 reads SQIVND (reference sequence). This CDR3 contains 14 residues. Trimming took off 5 bases at V and 4 bases at J, with 15 bases between the two ends. The DNA for the CDR3 is TGTGCCAGTAGTGGACAAGGCCTGACGTACGAGCAGTACTTC. It codes for CASSGQGLTYEQYF.

The rearrangement joins TRBV7-2 to TRBJ2-5; D unresolved. V lost 1 base to trimming and J lost 2 bases, with 8 bases between them. The CDR3 is 14 amino acids. The germline V gene has CDR1 SGHTA and CDR2 FQGNSA. The CDR3 region is CASSLGLDQETQYF. CDR3 bases: TGTGCCAGCAGCTTAGGGCTAGATCAAGAGACCCAGTACTTC.

The V gene is TRBV4-1, the J gene TRBJ1-1; 7 bases are a match to TRBD1. The length of the CDR3 is 16 residues. The trim removed 3 bases at V and 4 bases at J, leaving 11 bases unmatched. Per the germline V gene, CDR1 is MGHRA and CDR2 is YSYEKL. The CDR3 DNA sequence: TGCGCCAGCAGCCAGGGACAGAACCTTGGGGGCACTGAAGCTTTCTTT. It specifies CASSQGQNLGGTEAFF.

The V gene is TRBV27, the J gene TRBJ2-7; a weak D match, TRBD1 (5 bases). Germline V gives CDR1 MNHEY, CDR2 SMNVEV (reference sequence). The germline V and J ends were trimmed by 4 bases and 5 bases, with 12 bases remaining between them. CDR3 length equals 13 residues. The CDR3 region has the DNA TGTGCCAGCAGTTCCAGGGTTCTGCACGAGCAGTACTTC. Translated, it gives CASSSRVLHEQYF.

V is TRBV6-5 and J is TRBJ2-6; D not resolved. Looked up from germline, CDR1 is MNHEY and CDR2 is SVGAGI. The CDR3 consists of 15 residues. V was cut by 8 bases and J by 0 bases, with 11 bases left in between. CDR3 in amino acids: CASSMRGSGANVLTF. The CDR3 coding sequence is TGTGCCAGCTCCATGAGAGGCTCTGGGGCCAACGTCCTGACTTTC.

The chain links TRBV28 to TRBJ2-7, with TRBD2 matching 7 bases. Losses at the gene ends were 7 bases for V and 3 bases for J; bases not matched to a gene: 15. The CDR3 covers 16 residues. Germline V gene data show CDR1 as MDHEN and CDR2 as SYDVKM. The CDR3 DNA reads as TGTGCCAGCAACCTACTGGGGGGGACGAACCACTACGAGCAGTACTTC. It yields the protein CASNLLGGTNHYEQYF.

In its sample, this clone was seen a few times. The same CDR3 is also encoded by other DNA sequences in this sample. The chain is built from TRBV9 and TRBJ1-2; D not resolved. V dropped 2 bases and J dropped 3 bases, with 11 bases sitting between them. CDR1 is SGDLS, CDR2 YYNGEE, per germline. The CDR3 runs 14 residues. For the CDR3, the DNA is TGTGCCAGCAGCGTCGGAGGGTACGACTATGGCTACACCTTC. Residues: CASSVGGYDYGYTF.

CDR3 DNA: TGTGCCAGCAGCTTAATGGGACTAGCGGGGGGAAGCACAGATACGCAGTATTTT. Translated, it gives CASSLMGLAGGSTDTQYF. The chain joins TRBV7-2 to TRBJ2-3, with 15 positions matching TRBD2. The CDR3 is 18 amino acids. The V segment lost 2 bases and the J segment 0 bases; nucleotides outside the gene matches: 3. Germline V gene sequence: CDR1 SGHTA, CDR2 FQGNSA. Filled out from reference TRBV7-2 and TRBJ2-3, the complete variable domain reads GAGVSQSPSNKVTEKGKDVELRCDPISGHTALYWYRQSLGQGLEFLIYFQGNSAPDKSGLPSDRFSAERTGGSVSTLTIQRTQQEDSAVYLCASSLMGLAGGSTDTQYFGPGTRLTVL.

The rearrangement links TRBV2 to TRBJ1-2; 7 positions match TRBD1. Per the germline V gene, CDR1 is SNHLY and CDR2 is FYNNEI. Unmatched junction bases numbered 6, after V lost 6 bases and J lost 5 bases. The CDR3 runs 13 residues. The CDR3 spells CASRPGQAYGYTF. CDR3 DNA sequence: TGTGCCAGCAGACCCGGACAGGCATATGGCTACACCTTC.

This sequence joins TRBV27 and TRBJ1-5; 9 bases align to TRBD1. Germline V gives CDR1 MNHEY, CDR2 SMNVEV (reference sequence). Losses at the gene ends were 2 bases for V and 1 base for J; bases not matched to a gene: 3. The CDR3 contains 16 residues. Here the CDR3 reads CASSLTGGPSNQPQHF. CDR3 coding DNA: TGTGCCAGCAGTTTAACAGGGGGCCCCAGCAATCAGCCCCAGCATTTT.

The J gene is TRBJ1-6, the V gene TRBV9; D is ambiguous. The V and J ends lost 6 bases and 6 bases respectively, with 7 bases between them. The CDR3 covers 12 residues. Germline CDR1 SGDLS, CDR2 YYNGEE. The CDR3 loop reads CASNSRNSPLHF. CDR3 bases: TGTGCCAGCAACTCCCGTAATTCACCCCTCCACTTT.

The chain links TRBV7-9 to TRBJ1-4; the match to TRBD1 covers 8 bases. This CDR3 contains 13 residues. CDR1 and CDR2 (germline): SEHNR, FQNEAQ (reference sequence). V shed 5 bases and J 8 bases; nucleotides not matched to a gene: 4. The CDR3 nucleotides are TGTGCCAGCAGCCCCGACAGGGGAGAAAAACTGTTTTTT. This sequence encodes CASSPDRGEKLFF.

The V and J genes are TRBV19 and TRBJ2-7; a weak D match, TRBD2 (5 bases). Trimming pared 1 base from V and 2 bases from J, leaving 9 bases between. CDR1 and CDR2 (germline): LNHDA, SQIVND (reference sequence). This CDR3 is built from 14 residues. DNA of the CDR3: TGTGCCAGTAGTATAGTTTCCGGGGCCTACGAGCAGTACTTC. This translates into CASSIVSGAYEQYF.

This clone came up a few times. V is TRBV2 and J is TRBJ2-1, with D possibly TRBD2 on 5 matching bases. V was pared by 4 bases and J by 6 bases, with 13 bases between. The CDR3 extends over 14 amino acids. Germline V lookup: CDR1 SNHLY, CDR2 FYNNEI. The CDR3, as DNA: TGTGCCAGCAGTGGGCTAGCACGGATCAATGAGCAGTTCTTC. Its translation: CASSGLARINEQFF.

The chain employs TRBV18 and TRBJ2-3; 8 nucleotides agree with TRBD2. Germline CDR1 KGHSH, CDR2 LQKENI. The CDR3 consists of 16 residues. Unmatched junction bases numbered 5, after V lost 3 bases and J lost 0 bases. The CDR3, as DNA: TGTGCCAGCTCACCGAACTTAGCGGGAAGCACAGATACGCAGTATTTT. This translates into CASSPNLAGSTDTQYF.

This clone has only one observation. This rearrangement joins TRBV2 to TRBJ2-7; D may be TRBD2 (6 bases). Per the germline V gene, CDR1 is SNHLY and CDR2 is FYNNEI. The V end lost 7 bases, the J end lost 9 bases, and 28 bases lay between the germline ends. There are 16 residues in the CDR3. This CDR3 is CASTGGMADHLRWQYF. The CDR3, as DNA: TGTGCCAGCACCGGAGGGATGGCAGACCACCTACGATGGCAGTACTTC.